This T cell receptor (beta chain) is from a study of T cell repertoires in cytomegalovirus infection. Study in general: Public TCR beta signatures indicated both CMV infection and matching HLA type.

Per the germline V gene, CDR1 is LNHDA and CDR2 is SQIVND (reference sequence). The ends were cut back, 9 bases at V and 1 base at J, with 16 bases in the middle. The CDR3 sequence is 15 residues long. This clonotype occurred a few times. MiXCR, run by TCRdb on the reads, gives a single entry per CDR3 protein. The data contain approximately 490,000 distinct CDR3 sequences, about 11% of them seen just once; the ten biggest clones take up about 10%. The sample was PBMCs. This rearrangement joins TRBV19 to TRBJ1-5; perhaps TRBD1 as D (5 bases). The clonotype comes from a human donor in good health (CMV status not recorded). Some clones in this sample may be carry-over from other donors' samples. CDR3 sequence: CASQPQGRSNQPQHF. The CDR3 coding sequence is TGTGCCAGCCAACCTCAGGGTAGGAGCAATCAGCCCCAGCATTTT. Together with reference TRBV19 and TRBJ1-5, the CDR3 gives the full variable domain: DGGITQSPKYLFRKEGQNVTLSCEQNLNHDAMYWYRQDPGQGLRLIYYSQIVNDFQKGDIAEGYSVSREKKESFPLTVTSAQKNPTAFYLCASQPQGRSNQPQHFGDGTRLSIL.